Given below is one TCR beta chain in context. The antigen remains unidentified. This entry is derived from a study of cytomegalovirus exposure and HLA in healthy donors. Study overall: An earlier analysis identified 117 million unique TCR beta sequences in 170 million or so T cells. Points from the study as a whole: Common viral pathogens were later found to be apparently linked to several of the most significant clusters.

Primers: 60 Vbeta forward and 13 Jbeta reverse. Sequenced by immunoSEQ multiplex PCR; TCRdb stores in-frame clones only, minus some. The sample lists 95,000 to 100,000 clones, around 77% occurring once. The germline CDR1 and CDR2 sequences are MNHEY and SVGAGI. Deletions cut 0 bases from V and 6 bases from J, with 9 bases between. The CDR3 is 14 residues long. The chain combines TRBV6-5 with TRBJ1-5; a weak D match, TRBD1 (6 bases). Specimen: PBMCs. The sequence was obtained from a female donor in good health and CMV-seronegative. CDR3 nucleotides: TGTGCCAGCAGTTACTCTGGGGGCCGTCAGCCCCAGCATTTT. Translated: CASSYSGGRQPQHF.